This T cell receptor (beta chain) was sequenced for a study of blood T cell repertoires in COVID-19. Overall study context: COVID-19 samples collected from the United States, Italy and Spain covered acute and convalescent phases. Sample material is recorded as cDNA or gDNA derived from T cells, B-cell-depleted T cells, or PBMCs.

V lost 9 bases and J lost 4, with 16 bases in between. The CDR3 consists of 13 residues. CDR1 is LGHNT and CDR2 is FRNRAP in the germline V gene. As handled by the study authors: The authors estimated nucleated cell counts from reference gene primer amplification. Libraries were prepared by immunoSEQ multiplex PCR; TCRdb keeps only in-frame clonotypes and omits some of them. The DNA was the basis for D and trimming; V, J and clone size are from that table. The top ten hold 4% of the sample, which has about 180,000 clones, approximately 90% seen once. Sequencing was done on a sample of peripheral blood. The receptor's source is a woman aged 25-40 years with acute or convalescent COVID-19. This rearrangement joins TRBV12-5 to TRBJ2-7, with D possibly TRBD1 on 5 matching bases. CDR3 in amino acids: CARVRQRYYEQYF. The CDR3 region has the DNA TGTGCTAGGGTCCGACAGAGGTATTACGAGCAGTACTTC.